Below are 19 T cell receptor beta chains sequenced from a single sample in a study of shared clonotypes between healthy human individuals. Repertoires were generated with immunoSEQ multiplex PCR, while TCRdb's copy carries only in-frame clones and drops some. The sample has about 2.3 million clones; about nine tenths are singletons. The material sequenced was naive CD4+ T cells from PBMCs. The subset: CD45RA+ positively selected. The receptor source for this set is a man aged 18 to 29 in good health. Some clones in this sample may be carry-over from other donors' samples.

J is TRBJ2-7 and V is TRBV7-8; D may be TRBD1 (5 bases). Germline assignment: CDR1 SGHVS and CDR2 FQNEAQ. V was cut by 6 bases and J by 0 bases, with 9 bases left in between. The CDR3 covers 13 residues. CDR3 residues: CASRLDSSYEQYF. The CDR3 DNA reads TGTGCCAGCAGACTTGACAGCTCCTACGAGCAGTACTTC.

This clone occurred once. The junction shows a germline mismatch at one end, possibly a read error. The genes are TRBV7-2 and TRBJ2-1; TRBD2 matches 11 bases. Germline V gene sequence: CDR1 SGHTA, CDR2 FQGNSA. The CDR3 has 14 amino acids. The CDR3 DNA sequence: TGTGCCAGCAGCTTAGGCCTTAGCGGGAGGGCGCCCATCTTC. As protein: CASSLGLSGRAPIF.

This chain joins TRBV18 and TRBJ2-1; 9 nucleotides align to TRBD2. The germline V gene has CDR1 KGHSH and CDR2 LQKENI. The J segment lost 7 bases and the V segment lost 3 bases, leaving 7 bases of the junction unmatched. This CDR3 is built from 15 residues. The CDR3 is CASSPVAGGPNEQFF. Written as DNA, the CDR3 is TGTGCCAGCTCACCTGTTGCGGGAGGGCCGAATGAGCAGTTCTTC.

The chain carries TRBV11-1 and TRBJ2-2, with 7 nucleotides matching TRBD2. J was trimmed by 7 bases and V by 8 bases; bases with no gene match: 7. CDR3 length: 13 amino acids. Germline CDR1 and CDR2: SGHAT and FQDESV (reference sequence). This chain's CDR3 is CASRRGSVGELFF. The CDR3 DNA sequence: TGTGCCAGCCGGCGGGGGTCTGTCGGGGAGCTGTTTTTT.

This clone was recorded only once. Other nucleotide sequences from this sample produce the same CDR3. V gene TRBV5-1 combines with J gene TRBJ1-1, with 7 bases fitting TRBD1. The ends lost 4 bases at V and 0 bases at J; junction bases unmatched: 3. The CDR3 sequence is 14 residues long. Germline V gives CDR1 SGHRS, CDR2 YFSETQ. In DNA, the CDR3 is TGCGCCAGCAGCGGGGGGACAGTGAACACTGAAGCTTTCTTT. Its protein is CASSGGTVNTEAFF.

V gene TRBV18 combines with J gene TRBJ1-2; perhaps TRBD1 as D (6 bases). Trimming cost V 0 bases and J 2 bases, with 10 bases left between them. The CDR3 consists of 15 residues. Germline CDR1 reads KGHSH; CDR2 reads LQKENI. The CDR3 DNA is TGTGCCAGCTCACCACCCCAGGGGAGAAACTATGGCTACACCTTC. Protein sequence: CASSPPQGRNYGYTF.

The CDR3 reads CASSPTRETTNEKLFF. CDR3 in DNA: TGTGCCAGCAGCCCAACCAGGGAGACAACTAATGAAAAACTGTTTTTT. V usage is TRBV7-2 and J usage is TRBJ1-4, with a possible D match to TRBD1 (5 bases). CDR3 length: 16 amino acids. The V end lost 5 bases, the J end lost 0 bases, and 13 bases lay between the germline ends. Per the germline V gene, CDR1 is SGHTA and CDR2 is FQGNSA.

About this clone itself: Other nucleotide sequences from this sample produce the same CDR3. The gene calls are TRBV27 and TRBJ2-5, with D hard to call. The CDR3 consists of 13 residues. Trimming left V 7 bases short and J 3 bases short, with 12 bases between. CDR1 MNHEY and CDR2 SMNVEV come from the germline V gene (reference sequence). The CDR3 DNA reads TGTGCCAGCACTCTGCCCCCTAAAGAGACCCAGTACTTC. This sequence encodes CASTLPPKETQYF.

This clone was detected only once. V is TRBV28 and J is TRBJ2-1; D possibly corresponds to TRBD1 (6 bases). Germline V lookup: CDR1 MDHEN, CDR2 SYDVKM. The CDR3 is 16 amino acids. The V gene lost 4 bases and the J gene lost 6 bases, with 19 bases spanning the gap. In DNA form, the CDR3 reads TGTGCCAGCAGTTCCTCATCTCAGGGGTGGAGCAATGAGCAGTTCTTC. Translating it yields CASSSSSQGWSNEQFF.

The chain carries TRBV27 and TRBJ1-1; possibly TRBD1 for D (6 bases). Germline V CDR1 and CDR2: MNHEY, SMNVEV (reference sequence). V lost 8 bases, J lost 10 bases, and 20 bases lay in between. The CDR3 covers 13 residues. CDR3 loop: CASGGKTGRVAFF. CDR3 nucleotides: TGTGCCAGCGGTGGAAAAACAGGGAGGGTAGCTTTCTTT.

CDR3 region: CASSPRDRGQQETQYF. The CDR3 region has the DNA TGTGCCAGCTCCCCTCGGGACAGGGGTCAACAAGAGACCCAGTACTTC. The J gene is TRBJ2-5, the V gene TRBV18; 10 positions agree with TRBD1. The J segment lost 2 bases and the V segment lost 6 bases, leaving 9 bases of the junction unmatched. The germline CDR1 and CDR2 sequences are KGHSH and LQKENI. The CDR3 consists of 16 residues.

Comments on this clone: The identical CDR3 is also encoded by other nucleotide sequences in the sample. This chain uses TRBV7-2 with TRBJ2-3, with D hard to call. Germline-derived CDR1 and CDR2 are SGHTA and FQGNSA. V dropped 5 bases and J dropped 0 bases, with 9 bases sitting between them. The CDR3 covers 14 residues. For the CDR3, the DNA is TGTGCCAGCAGCCCCGGACGGAGCACAGATACGCAGTATTTT. Translation gives CASSPGRSTDTQYF.

The rearrangement links TRBV5-1 to TRBJ1-1, with 11 positions matching TRBD1. After removal of 2 bases from V and 1 base from J, the junction contained 4 bases not matched to a gene. CDR1 is SGHRS and CDR2 is YFSETQ in the germline V gene. The CDR3 runs to 16 residues. The CDR3 DNA follows: TGCGCCAGCAGCTTCGGACAGGGGGCTAGGAACACTGAAGCTTTCTTT. Its translation is CASSFGQGARNTEAFF.

The J gene is TRBJ1-3, the V gene TRBV5-1; D is undetermined. CDR3 size: 14 residues. Trimming removed 0 bases at V and 4 bases at J, with 8 bases between. CDR1 is SGHRS and CDR2 is YFSETQ in the germline V gene. The CDR3 protein is CASSLVGRGNTIYF. In DNA form, the CDR3 reads TGCGCCAGCAGCTTGGTGGGTAGGGGAAACACCATATATTTT.

The count of this clone is one. Other nucleotide sequences from this sample produce the same CDR3. The chain is built from TRBV6-5 and TRBJ1-5, with D hard to call. V shed 6 bases and J shed 1 base, with 10 bases lying between them. CDR3 length equals 14 residues. Germline loops: CDR1 MNHEY, CDR2 SVGAGI. The CDR3 is CASRPPGSNQPQHF. The CDR3 DNA follows: TGTGCCAGCAGACCCCCGGGGAGCAATCAGCCCCAGCATTTT.

The CDR3 region is CASSVLTGAAGELFF. The CDR3 nucleotides read TGTGCCAGCAGCGTACTAACTGGAGCTGCCGGGGAGCTGTTTTTT. This rearrangement joins TRBV9 to TRBJ2-2; D is uncertain. Per the germline V gene, CDR1 is SGDLS and CDR2 is YYNGEE. V was trimmed by 1 base and J by 6 bases, leaving 13 bases between them. The CDR3 extends over 15 amino acids. Drawing the rest from reference TRBV9 and TRBJ2-2, the complete variable domain is DSGVTQTPKHLITATGQRVTLRCSPRSGDLSVYWYQQSLDQGLQFLIQYYNGEERAKGNILERFSAQQFPDLHSELNLSSLELGDSALYFCASSVLTGAAGELFFGEGSRLTVL.

The chain joins TRBV5-3 to TRBJ1-2, with D hard to call. TRBV5-3 carries the ORF label, with uncertain function. V dropped 2 bases and J dropped 3 bases, with 11 bases sitting between them. The CDR3 contains 14 residues. The DNA of the CDR3 is TGTGCCAGAAGCTTCGCGGGAAGAGACTATGGCTACACCTTC. It translates to CARSFAGRDYGYTF.

CDR3 in DNA: TGTGCCTGGAGTGTAAATGGCAGGGTTCGCGAAAAACTGTTTTTT. It yields the protein CAWSVNGRVREKLFF. The V call is TRBV30, the J call TRBJ1-4; perhaps TRBD1 as D (5 bases). CDR1 and CDR2 from the germline V gene are GTSNPN and SVGIG (reference sequence). CDR3 size: 15 residues. V lost 0 bases and J 8 bases, leaving 16 bases between the germline ends.

The chain uses TRBV7-9 and TRBJ2-1; 9 bases are a match to TRBD2. Trimming took 2 bases from V and 8 from J; bases not matched to a gene: 4. This CDR3 has 14 amino acids. The germline V gene has CDR1 SEHNR and CDR2 FQNEAQ (reference sequence). CDR3 region: CASSLSSGRDEQFF. CDR3 in DNA: TGTGCCAGCAGCTTAAGTAGCGGGAGAGATGAGCAGTTCTTC.